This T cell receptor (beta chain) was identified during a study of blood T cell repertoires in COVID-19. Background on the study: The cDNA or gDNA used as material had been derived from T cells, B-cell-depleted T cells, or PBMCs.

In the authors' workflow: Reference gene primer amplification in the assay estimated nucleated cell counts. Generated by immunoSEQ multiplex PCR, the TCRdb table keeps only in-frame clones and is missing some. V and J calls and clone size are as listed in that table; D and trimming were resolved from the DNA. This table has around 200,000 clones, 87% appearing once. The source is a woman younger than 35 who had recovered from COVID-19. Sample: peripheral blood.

CDR3 nucleotides: TGTGCCAGCAGTTACGCGGGGAGCTCTGGAAACACCATATATTTT. It is translated as CASSYAGSSGNTIYF. The chain recombines TRBV6-5 with TRBJ1-3; no firm D call. The V gene lost 2 bases and the J gene lost 0 bases, with 8 bases spanning the gap. The germline CDR1 and CDR2 sequences are MNHEY and SVGAGI. The CDR3 has 15 amino acids.